This TCR beta chain came from a study of cytomegalovirus exposure and HLA in healthy donors. The PCR had 60 Vbeta and 13 Jbeta primers. The assay was immunoSEQ multiplex PCR, and TCRdb's table has in-frame clones only and misses some. The table shows around 200,000 clones, with about 75% occurring only once. This clone appeared a single time. Though nominally healthy at sampling, donors likely had unrecorded immune exposures. The TCR was taken from a man aged 18 to 35 in good health and CMV-seronegative. The sequenced sample consisted of PBMCs.

The CDR3 reads CASSVAGGQGTDTQYF. The CDR3 DNA reads TGTGCCAGCAGCGTAGCGGGGGGGCAGGGCACAGATACGCAGTATTTT. The chain links TRBV9 to TRBJ2-3, with 8 bases aligning to TRBD2. The CDR3 consists of 16 residues. Trimming at V came to 0 bases and at J to 1 base, leaving 4 bases not matched to a gene. Germline CDR1 and CDR2: SGDLS and YYNGEE.